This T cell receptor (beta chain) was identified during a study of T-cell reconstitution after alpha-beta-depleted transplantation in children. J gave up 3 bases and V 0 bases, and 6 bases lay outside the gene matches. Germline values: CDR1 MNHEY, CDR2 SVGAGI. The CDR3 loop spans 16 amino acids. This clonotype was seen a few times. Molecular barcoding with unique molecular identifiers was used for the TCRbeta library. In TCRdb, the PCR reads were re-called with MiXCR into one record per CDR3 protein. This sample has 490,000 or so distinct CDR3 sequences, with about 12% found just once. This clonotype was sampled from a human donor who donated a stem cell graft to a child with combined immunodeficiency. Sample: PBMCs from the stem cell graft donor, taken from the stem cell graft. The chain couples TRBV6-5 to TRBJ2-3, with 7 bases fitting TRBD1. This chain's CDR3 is CASSYSKGAGTDTQYF. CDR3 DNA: TGTGCCAGCAGTTACTCGAAGGGGGCAGGGACAGATACGCAGTATTTT.